The sequence of this TCR beta chain was determined in a study of shared clonotypes between healthy human individuals. The length of the CDR3 is 16 residues. The V and J ends lost 3 bases and 1 base respectively, with 12 bases between them. CDR1 is KGHSH, CDR2 LQKENI, per germline. Method: immunoSEQ multiplex PCR; TCRdb's copy keeps in-frame clones and lacks some. Here the sample spans around 1,000,000 clones, approximately 77% being singletons. V and J are TRBV18 and TRBJ2-2, with TRBD2 as a possible D gene (6 bases). The sample consisted of memory CD4+ T cells from PBMCs. Indicated subset: CD45RA-negative fraction. The TCR originated in a man aged 18 to 29 in good health. Some clones in this sample may be carry-over from other donors' samples. CDR3 coding DNA: TGTGCCAGCTCACCGGCCAGTAGCGGGAACACCGGGGAGCTGTTTTTT. It codes for CASSPASSGNTGELFF.